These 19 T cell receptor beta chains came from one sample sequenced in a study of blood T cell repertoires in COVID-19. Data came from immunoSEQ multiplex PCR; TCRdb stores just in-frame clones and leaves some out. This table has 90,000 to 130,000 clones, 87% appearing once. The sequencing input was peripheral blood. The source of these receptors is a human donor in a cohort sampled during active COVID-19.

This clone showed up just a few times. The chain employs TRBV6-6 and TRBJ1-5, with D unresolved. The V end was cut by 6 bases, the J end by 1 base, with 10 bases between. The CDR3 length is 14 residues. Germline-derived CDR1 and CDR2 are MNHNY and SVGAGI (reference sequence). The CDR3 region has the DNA TGTGCCAGCAGCCCGACACAGAGCAATCAGCCCCAGCATTTT. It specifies CASSPTQSNQPQHF.

DNA for the CDR3: TGCGCCAGCAGCTTGGGGACAGGGAATTCGGAGACCCAGTACTTC. Residues: CASSLGTGNSETQYF. The chain is built from TRBV5-1 and TRBJ2-5; 8 positions match TRBD1. Germline V gene sequence: CDR1 SGHRS, CDR2 YFSETQ. V lost 0 bases, J lost 5 bases, and 6 bases stayed unmatched. The CDR3 sequence is 15 residues long.

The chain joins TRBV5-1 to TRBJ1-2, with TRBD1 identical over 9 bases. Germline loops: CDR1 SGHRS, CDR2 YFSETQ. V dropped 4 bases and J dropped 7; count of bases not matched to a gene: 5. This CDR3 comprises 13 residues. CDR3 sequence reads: CASSIQGASGYTF. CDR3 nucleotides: TGCGCCAGCAGCATACAGGGGGCGAGTGGCTACACCTTC.

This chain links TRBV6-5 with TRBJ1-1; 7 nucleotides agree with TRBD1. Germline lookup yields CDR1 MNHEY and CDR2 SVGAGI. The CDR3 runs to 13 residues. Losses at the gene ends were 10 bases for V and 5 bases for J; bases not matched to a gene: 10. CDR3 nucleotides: TGTGCCACCCCAAGCAGGGGGAAAACTGAAGCTTTCTTT. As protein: CATPSRGKTEAFF.

CDR3 nucleotides: TGTGCCAGCAGTCTGGGAGCTCGACAGGGGGCCTATGGCTACACCTTC. Translated, it gives CASSLGARQGAYGYTF. The chain combines TRBV4-2 with TRBJ1-2, with 10 bases matching TRBD1. The junction had 11 bases not matched to a gene; V was cut back by 6 bases and J by 4 bases. The CDR3 covers 16 residues. Germline CDR1 reads LGHNA; CDR2 reads YNFKEQ.

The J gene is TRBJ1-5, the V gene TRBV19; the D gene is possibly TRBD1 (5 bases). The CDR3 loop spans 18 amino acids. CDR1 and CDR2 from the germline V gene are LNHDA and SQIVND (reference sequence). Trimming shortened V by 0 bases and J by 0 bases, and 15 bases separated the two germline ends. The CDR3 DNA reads TGTGCCAGTAGTATAGAGGCAGGGCAGATACTTAGCAATCAGCCCCAGCATTTT. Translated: CASSIEAGQILSNQPQHF.

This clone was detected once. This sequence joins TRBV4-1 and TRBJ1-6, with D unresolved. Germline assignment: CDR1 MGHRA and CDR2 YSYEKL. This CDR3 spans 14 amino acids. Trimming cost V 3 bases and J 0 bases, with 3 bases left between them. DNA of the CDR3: TGCGCCAGCAGCCAGAGCTCCTATAATTCACCCCTCCACTTT. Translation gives CASSQSSYNSPLHF.

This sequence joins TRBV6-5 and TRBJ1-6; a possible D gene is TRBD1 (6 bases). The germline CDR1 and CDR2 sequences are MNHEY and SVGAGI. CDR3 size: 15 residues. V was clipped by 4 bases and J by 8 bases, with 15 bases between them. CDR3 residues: CASSSRTVRDSPLHF. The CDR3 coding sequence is TGTGCCAGCAGTTCCCGGACAGTTCGGGATTCACCCCTCCACTTT.

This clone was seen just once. The CDR3 sequence is CASSLGMRSDTQYF. As DNA, the CDR3 is TGTGCCAGCAGCTTAGGGATGCGGTCGGATACGCAGTATTTT. The J gene is TRBJ2-3, the V gene TRBV11-2; D not resolved. The CDR3 has 14 amino acids. V lost 1 base and J 6 bases, leaving 11 bases between the germline ends. Germline values: CDR1 SGHAT, CDR2 FQNNGV.

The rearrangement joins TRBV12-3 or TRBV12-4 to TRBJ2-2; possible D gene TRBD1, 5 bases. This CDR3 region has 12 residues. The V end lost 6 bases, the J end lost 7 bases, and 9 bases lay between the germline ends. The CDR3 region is CASRIGVGELFF. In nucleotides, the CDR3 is TGTGCCAGCAGAATAGGGGTCGGGGAGCTGTTTTTT.

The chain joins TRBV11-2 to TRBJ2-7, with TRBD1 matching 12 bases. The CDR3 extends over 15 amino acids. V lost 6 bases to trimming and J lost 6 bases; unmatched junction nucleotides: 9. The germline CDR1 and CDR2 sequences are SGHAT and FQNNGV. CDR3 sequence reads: CASRYTGTGGAEQYF. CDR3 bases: TGTGCCAGCAGGTATACCGGGACAGGGGGCGCCGAGCAGTACTTC. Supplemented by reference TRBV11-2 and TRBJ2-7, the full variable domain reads EAGVAQSPRYKIIEKRQSVAFWCNPISGHATLYWYQQILGQGPKLLIQFQNNGVVDDSQLPKDRFSAERLKGVDSTLKIQPAKLEDSAVYLCASRYTGTGGAEQYFGPGTRLTVT.

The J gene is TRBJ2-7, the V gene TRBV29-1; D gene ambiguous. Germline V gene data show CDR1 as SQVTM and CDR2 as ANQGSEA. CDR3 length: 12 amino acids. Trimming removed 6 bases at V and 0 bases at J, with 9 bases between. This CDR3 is CSVHGNSYEQYF. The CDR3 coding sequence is TGCAGCGTCCACGGTAACTCCTACGAGCAGTACTTC.

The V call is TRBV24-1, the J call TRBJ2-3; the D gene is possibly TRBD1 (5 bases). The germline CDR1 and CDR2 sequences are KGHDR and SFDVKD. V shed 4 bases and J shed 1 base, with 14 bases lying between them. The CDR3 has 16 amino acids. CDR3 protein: CATSERTGLGTDTQYF. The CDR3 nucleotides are TGTGCCACCAGTGAGAGAACAGGATTAGGCACAGATACGCAGTATTTT.

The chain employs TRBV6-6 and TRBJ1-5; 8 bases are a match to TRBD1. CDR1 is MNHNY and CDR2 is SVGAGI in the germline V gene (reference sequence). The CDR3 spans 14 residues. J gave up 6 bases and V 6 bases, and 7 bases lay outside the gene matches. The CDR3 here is CASSLRGLGQPQHF. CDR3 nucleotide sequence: TGTGCCAGCAGCCTCAGGGGGCTTGGTCAGCCCCAGCATTTT.

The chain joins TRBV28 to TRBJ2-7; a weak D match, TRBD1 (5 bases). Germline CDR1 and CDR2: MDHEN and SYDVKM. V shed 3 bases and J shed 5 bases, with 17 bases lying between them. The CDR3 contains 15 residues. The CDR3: CASSFRGGRAHEQYF. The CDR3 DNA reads TGTGCCAGCAGTTTCCGTGGTGGCAGGGCTCACGAGCAGTACTTC.

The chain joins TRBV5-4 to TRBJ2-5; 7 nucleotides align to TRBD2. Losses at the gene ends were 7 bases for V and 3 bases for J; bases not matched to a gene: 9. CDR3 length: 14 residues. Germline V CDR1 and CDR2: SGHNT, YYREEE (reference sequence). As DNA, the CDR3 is TGTGCCAGCGGTCCTAGCGGAGGGGAAGAGACCCAGTACTTC. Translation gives CASGPSGGEETQYF.

The DNA for the CDR3 is TGCGCCAGCATTATGGACTTGGCCTACAATGAGCAGTTCTTC. Amino acid sequence: CASIMDLAYNEQFF. The V gene is TRBV10-2, the J gene TRBJ2-1, with a tentative D call TRBD2 (5 bases). This CDR3 comprises 14 residues. Looked up from germline, CDR1 is WSHSY and CDR2 is SAAADI. Trimming stripped 7 bases from V and 2 bases from J, with 12 bases between.

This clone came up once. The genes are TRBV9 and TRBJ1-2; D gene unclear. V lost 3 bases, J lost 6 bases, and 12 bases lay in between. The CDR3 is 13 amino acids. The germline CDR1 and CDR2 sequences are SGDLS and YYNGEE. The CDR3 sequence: CASSGTWSDGYTF. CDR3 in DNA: TGTGCCAGCAGCGGCACATGGTCCGATGGCTACACCTTC.

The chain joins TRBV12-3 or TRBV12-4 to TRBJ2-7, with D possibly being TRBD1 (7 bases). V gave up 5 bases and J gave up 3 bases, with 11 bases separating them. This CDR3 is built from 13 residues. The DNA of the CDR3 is TGTGCCAGCAGTCCGGGGGACAGCTACGAGCAGTACTTC. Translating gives CASSPGDSYEQYF.